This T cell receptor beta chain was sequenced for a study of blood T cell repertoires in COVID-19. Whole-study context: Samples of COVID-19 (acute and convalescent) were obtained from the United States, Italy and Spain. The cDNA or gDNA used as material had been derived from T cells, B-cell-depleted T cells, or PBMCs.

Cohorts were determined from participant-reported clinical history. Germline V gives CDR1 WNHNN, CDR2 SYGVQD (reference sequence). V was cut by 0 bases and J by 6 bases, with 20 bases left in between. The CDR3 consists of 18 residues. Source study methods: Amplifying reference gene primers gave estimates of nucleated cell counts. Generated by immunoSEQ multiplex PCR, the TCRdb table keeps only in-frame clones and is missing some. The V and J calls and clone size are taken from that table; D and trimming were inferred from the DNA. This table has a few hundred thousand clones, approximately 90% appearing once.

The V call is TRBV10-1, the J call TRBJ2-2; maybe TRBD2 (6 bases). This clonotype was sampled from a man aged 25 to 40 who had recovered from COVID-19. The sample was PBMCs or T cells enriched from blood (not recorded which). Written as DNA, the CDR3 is TGCGCCAGCAGTGAGTCGCAGTATTCGGGGGTCTCTGCCGGGGAGCTGTTTTTT. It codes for CASSESQYSGVSAGELFF.